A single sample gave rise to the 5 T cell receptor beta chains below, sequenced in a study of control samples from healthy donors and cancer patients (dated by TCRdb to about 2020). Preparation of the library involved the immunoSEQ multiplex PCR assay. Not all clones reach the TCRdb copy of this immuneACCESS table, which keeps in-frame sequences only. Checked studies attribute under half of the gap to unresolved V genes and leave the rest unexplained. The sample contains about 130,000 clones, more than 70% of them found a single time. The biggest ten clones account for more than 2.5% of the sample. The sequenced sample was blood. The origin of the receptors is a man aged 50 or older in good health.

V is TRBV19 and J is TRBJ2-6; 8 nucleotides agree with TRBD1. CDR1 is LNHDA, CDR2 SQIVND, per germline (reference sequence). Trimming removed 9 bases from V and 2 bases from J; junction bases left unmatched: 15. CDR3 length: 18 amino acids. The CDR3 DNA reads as TGTGCCAGAAACAACCTGCCAGGGGGCGCACCTGGGGCCAACGTCCTGACTTTC. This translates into CARNNLPGGAPGANVLTF.

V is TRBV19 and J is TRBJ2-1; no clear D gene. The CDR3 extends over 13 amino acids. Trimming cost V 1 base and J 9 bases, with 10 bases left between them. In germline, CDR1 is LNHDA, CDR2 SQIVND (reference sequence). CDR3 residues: CASSIGRKREQFF. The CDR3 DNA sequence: TGTGCCAGTAGTATAGGGCGGAAGCGTGAGCAGTTCTTC. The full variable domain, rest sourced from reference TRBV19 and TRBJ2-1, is DGGITQSPKYLFRKEGQNVTLSCEQNLNHDAMYWYRQDPGQGLRLIYYSQIVNDFQKGDIAEGYSVSREKKESFPLTVTSAQKNPTAFYLCASSIGRKREQFFGPGTRLTVL.

The CDR3 nucleotides are TGTGCCATAGACCCGGGACAGGGCCACCTTAATGAGCAGTTCTTC. It is translated as CAIDPGQGHLNEQFF. The V call is TRBV7-2, the J call TRBJ2-1, with TRBD1 identical over 9 bases. The CDR3 extends over 15 amino acids. V dropped 10 bases and J dropped 7; count of bases not matched to a gene: 14. Germline V lookup: CDR1 SGHTA, CDR2 FQGNSA.

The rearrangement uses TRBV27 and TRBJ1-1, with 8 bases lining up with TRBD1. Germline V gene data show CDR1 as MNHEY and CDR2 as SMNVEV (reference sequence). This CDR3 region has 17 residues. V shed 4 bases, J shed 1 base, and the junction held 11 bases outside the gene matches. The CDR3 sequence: CASSYFPGQGKNTEAFF. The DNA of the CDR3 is TGTGCCAGCAGTTACTTCCCCGGACAGGGAAAGAACACTGAAGCTTTCTTT.

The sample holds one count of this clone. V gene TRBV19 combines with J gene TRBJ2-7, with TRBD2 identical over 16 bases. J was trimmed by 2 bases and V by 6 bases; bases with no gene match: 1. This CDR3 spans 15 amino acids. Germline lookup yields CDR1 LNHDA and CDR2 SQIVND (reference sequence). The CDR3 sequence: CASSGTSGGAYEQYF. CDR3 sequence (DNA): TGTGCCAGTAGCGGGACTAGCGGGGGGGCCTACGAGCAGTACTTC.